These 18 T cell receptor beta chains originate from one sample sequenced in a study of PD-1 blockade in classical Hodgkin lymphoma. Clones were read by immunoSEQ multiplex PCR, and TCRdb kept only the in-frame ones, dropping some. The table lists about 27,000 clones, roughly 80% of them singletons. Autologous stem cell transplantation was followed by relapse in every patient, and brentuximab vedotin exposure varied. With magnetic negative selection, CD4+ T cells were purified from PBMCs that had been thawed. Sequences were derived from CD4+ T cells from blood, sampled at baseline. Every receptor here comes from a human donor with classical Hodgkin lymphoma.

The chain couples TRBV5-1 to TRBJ2-3; D remains ambiguous. Per the germline V gene, CDR1 is SGHRS and CDR2 is YFSETQ. This CDR3 contains 15 residues. V lost 6 bases, J lost 0 bases, and 14 bases lay in between. The CDR3 nucleotides read TGCGCCAGCACCTTTGTGAGTATAAGCACAGATACGCAGTATTTT. Its translation is CASTFVSISTDTQYF.

In its sample, this clone was seen a few times. The gene calls are TRBV7-9 and TRBJ2-5; a possible D gene is TRBD1 (5 bases). V was clipped by 7 bases and J by 0 bases, with 15 bases between them. Germline CDR1 reads SEHNR; CDR2 reads FQNEAQ (reference sequence). The CDR3 contains 15 residues. The CDR3: CASKGPTINQETQYF. CDR3 bases: TGTGCCAGCAAGGGGCCGACCATAAACCAAGAGACCCAGTACTTC.

The sample holds one count of this clone. The chain recombines TRBV7-2 with TRBJ1-4; D may be TRBD1 (6 bases). Trimming removed 1 base from V and 0 bases from J, with 6 bases in between. Germline CDR1 and CDR2: SGHTA and FQGNSA. This CDR3 has 15 residues. This CDR3 is CASSLEGATNEKLFF. The CDR3 nucleotides read TGTGCCAGCAGCTTAGAGGGGGCAACTAATGAAAAACTGTTTTTT.

For the CDR3, the DNA is TGTGCCAGCAGTGCCACGGGGACAGGGGCAGGAGAGCAGTACTTC. This encodes CASSATGTGAGEQYF. This sequence joins TRBV6-1 and TRBJ2-7, with 10 positions matching TRBD1. From germline, CDR1 is MNHNS and CDR2 SASEGT. V was pared by 4 bases and J by 7 bases, with 10 bases of the junction left unmatched. CDR3 size: 15 residues.

The V and J genes are TRBV18 and TRBJ2-2; TRBD2 agrees at 13 bases. With 6 bases clipped from V and 6 bases from J, the junction kept 7 bases outside the gene matches. The CDR3 runs 16 residues. The germline CDR1 and CDR2 sequences are KGHSH and LQKENI. The CDR3, as DNA: TGTGCCAGCTCCCGTGGACTAGCGGGGGTTTCCGGGGAGCTGTTTTTT. This codes for CASSRGLAGVSGELFF.

This chain connects TRBV5-1 to TRBJ1-6, with 8 bases lining up with TRBD1. There are 14 residues in the CDR3. Germline CDR1 is SGHRS and CDR2 is YFSETQ. V dropped 4 bases and J dropped 5; count of bases not matched to a gene: 2. The CDR3 spells CASSRTGNNSPLHF. The DNA of the CDR3 is TGCGCCAGCAGCCGGACAGGGAATAATTCACCCCTCCACTTT. The full variable domain, in which reference TRBV5-1 and TRBJ1-6 provide the parts outside the CDR3, is KAGVTQTPRYLIKTRGQQVTLSCSPISGHRSVSWYQQTPGQGLQFLFEYFSETQRNKGNFPGRFSGRQFSNSRSEMNVSTLELGDSALYLCASSRTGNNSPLHFGNGTRLTVT.

The chain carries TRBV7-2 and TRBJ1-5, with 9 positions matching TRBD1. The V gene's germline CDR1 is SGHTA and CDR2 FQGNSA. This CDR3 contains 16 residues. With V trimmed by 1 base and J by 6 bases, 7 bases remained unmatched. The DNA of the CDR3 is TGTGCCAGCAGCTTAGAGGGACAGGGAACGGCTCAGCCCCAGCATTTT. It yields the protein CASSLEGQGTAQPQHF.

This chain connects TRBV6-5 to TRBJ2-7, with D unclear. CDR1 is MNHEY, CDR2 SVGAGI, per germline. The CDR3 loop spans 16 amino acids. Deletions cut 0 bases from V and 8 bases from J, with 20 bases between. The CDR3 DNA is TGTGCCAGCAGTTACTCGAGTTCGTCGCTATCCCGTCAGCAGTACTTC. Its translation is CASSYSSSSLSRQQYF.

The chain uses TRBV12-5 and TRBJ2-1, with TRBD2 matching 14 bases. CDR3 size: 18 residues. The V and J ends lost 1 base and 5 bases, in that order; junction bases with no gene match: 7. CDR1 and CDR2 from the germline V gene are LGHNT and FRNRAP. The CDR3 sequence: CASGLGWTSGGNDNEQFF. CDR3 bases: TGTGCTAGTGGTTTGGGGTGGACTAGCGGGGGGAATGACAATGAGCAGTTCTTC.

The J gene is TRBJ1-4, the V gene TRBV10-3; D is ambiguous. The CDR3 consists of 15 residues. V was pared by 0 bases and J by 4 bases, with 9 bases between. Looked up from germline, CDR1 is ENHRY and CDR2 is SYGVKD. The CDR3 sequence: CAISESKDFNEKLFF. CDR3 nucleotides: TGTGCCATCAGTGAGTCAAAAGATTTTAATGAAAAACTGTTTTTT.

The genes are TRBV11-2 and TRBJ2-5, with 10 bases that match TRBD2. CDR3 length equals 14 residues. J lost 5 bases, V lost 5 bases, and 5 bases had no gene match. Per the germline V gene, CDR1 is SGHAT and CDR2 is FQNNGV. DNA for the CDR3: TGTGCCAGCAGCCCGGGACTAGCGAAGGAGACCCAGTACTTC. Translation gives CASSPGLAKETQYF.

The chain couples TRBV2 to TRBJ2-5; 8 nucleotides match TRBD2. Germline loops: CDR1 SNHLY, CDR2 FYNNEI. The CDR3 consists of 15 residues. V shed 6 bases and J 5 bases; nucleotides not matched to a gene: 11. CDR3 loop: CASRPGLAPTETQYF. The CDR3 bases are TGTGCCAGCAGGCCCGGACTAGCCCCCACGGAGACCCAGTACTTC.

The chain recombines TRBV10-1 with TRBJ2-4; D remains ambiguous. Germline lookup yields CDR1 WNHNN and CDR2 SYGVQD (reference sequence). Trimming left V 5 bases short and J 0 bases short, with 5 bases between. The CDR3 runs 13 residues. In DNA, the CDR3 is TGCGCCAGCAGTAATCAAGCCAAAAACATTCAGTACTTC. Translation: CASSNQAKNIQYF.

This chain links TRBV15 with TRBJ1-1, with a tentative D call TRBD1 (6 bases). V was cut by 7 bases and J by 4 bases, with 13 bases left in between. The CDR3 spans 13 residues. Germline CDR1 is LNHNV and CDR2 is YYDKDF (reference sequence). The CDR3 region is CATTGGVSTEAFF. Written as DNA, the CDR3 is TGTGCCACCACGGGGGGCGTCAGCACTGAAGCTTTCTTT.

The chain employs TRBV27 and TRBJ1-5, with a tentative D call TRBD1 (5 bases). V lost 3 bases to trimming and J lost 1 base, with 10 bases between them. Germline CDR1 is MNHEY and CDR2 is SMNVEV (reference sequence). This CDR3 spans 15 amino acids. The chain's CDR3 is CASSFQGQSNQPQHF. The CDR3 bases are TGTGCCAGCAGTTTTCAGGGTCAAAGCAATCAGCCCCAGCATTTT.

This chain uses TRBV7-2 with TRBJ2-3; 11 bases fit TRBD1. Looked up from germline, CDR1 is SGHTA and CDR2 is FQGNSA. V shed 5 bases and J 5 bases; nucleotides not matched to a gene: 9. This CDR3 has 16 residues. DNA of the CDR3: TGTGCCAGCAGCCAGGGCCCCGGGACAGGGGGAGATACGCAGTATTTT. This codes for CASSQGPGTGGDTQYF. Full variable domain (rest looked up from reference TRBV7-2 and TRBJ2-3): GAGVSQSPSNKVTEKGKDVELRCDPISGHTALYWYRQSLGQGLEFLIYFQGNSAPDKSGLPSDRFSAERTGGSVSTLTIQRTQQEDSAVYLCASSQGPGTGGDTQYFGPGTRLTVL.

The rearrangement uses TRBV5-1 and TRBJ1-2; 12 bases are a match to TRBD1. This CDR3 comprises 17 residues. The J segment lost 4 bases and the V segment lost 8 bases, leaving 15 bases of the junction unmatched. Germline CDR1 is SGHRS and CDR2 is YFSETQ. The CDR3, as DNA: TGCGCCAGTCAATCCGGGACAGGGGGCCCTTATTCCTATGGCTACACCTTC. This sequence encodes CASQSGTGGPYSYGYTF.

The chain joins TRBV6-1 to TRBJ2-1; TRBD1 might be the D (5 bases). There are 14 residues in the CDR3. The V end lost 6 bases, the J end lost 0 bases, and 9 bases lay between the germline ends. Looked up from germline, CDR1 is MNHNS and CDR2 is SASEGT. The CDR3 is CASRVDSSYNEQFF. The DNA of the CDR3 is TGTGCCAGCAGGGTTGACAGCTCCTACAATGAGCAGTTCTTC.